Reported below is one T cell receptor (beta chain). These data belong to a study of blood T cell repertoires in COVID-19. Measured with immunoSEQ multiplex PCR; TCRdb has only the in-frame clones, and not every one. Found here are 160,000 or so clones, more than 75% of them singletons; the top ten hold about 6.3%. The sequencing sample was made of PBMCs or T cells enriched from blood (not recorded which). The receptor was isolated from a woman in her 50s who had recovered from COVID-19.

In nucleotides, the CDR3 is TGTGCCAGCAGCGTAGCTTGGGGGCGCCAAAACAATGAGCAGTTCTTC. The encoded protein is CASSVAWGRQNNEQFF. The chain has TRBV9 and TRBJ2-1; a weak D match, TRBD1 (6 bases). Germline-derived CDR1 and CDR2 are SGDLS and YYNGEE. The CDR3 sequence is 16 residues long. V lost 0 bases and J lost 5, with 15 bases in between.